Shown below are 31 T cell receptor beta chains from a single sample sequenced in a study of cytomegalovirus exposure and HLA in healthy donors. Primers: 60 Vbeta forward and 13 Jbeta reverse. Profiled with immunoSEQ multiplex PCR; TCRdb holds only in-frame clones, not every one. The profile shows more than 90,000 clones, around 81% of them singletons. The sequenced sample was PBMCs. The receptors were sampled from a woman between 65 and 79 years old in good health and CMV-seropositive.

This clone was found once. V gene TRBV18 combines with J gene TRBJ2-1, with TRBD2 identical over 8 bases. With V trimmed by 0 bases and J by 6 bases, 4 bases remained unmatched. The length of the CDR3 is 15 residues. Germline lookup yields CDR1 KGHSH and CDR2 LQKENI. CDR3 nucleotide sequence: TGTGCCAGCTCACCACCATCGGGAGGGAGCAATGAGCAGTTCTTC. Amino acids: CASSPPSGGSNEQFF.

The V and J genes are TRBV7-6 and TRBJ1-4; TRBD1 agrees at 9 bases. Trimming at V came to 5 bases and at J to 5 bases, leaving 9 bases not matched to a gene. Germline V gene data show CDR1 as SGHVS and CDR2 as FNYEAQ. This CDR3 spans 16 amino acids. The CDR3 sequence: CASSPDGQGWNEKLFF. In nucleotides, the CDR3 is TGTGCCAGCAGCCCGGACGGACAGGGGTGGAATGAAAAACTGTTTTTT.

The chain has TRBV30 and TRBJ2-5; possibly TRBD2 for D (6 bases). This CDR3 has 15 amino acids. Trimming cost V 0 bases and J 1 base, with 12 bases left between them. From germline, CDR1 is GTSNPN and CDR2 SVGIG (reference sequence). CDR3 DNA sequence: TGTGCCTGGAGTGTAGGAGCGGGCCTCCAAGAGACCCAGTACTTC. It yields the protein CAWSVGAGLQETQYF.

The chain uses TRBV5-1 and TRBJ1-2; unclear D gene. CDR1 and CDR2 from the germline V gene are SGHRS and YFSETQ. This CDR3 has 15 residues. V was clipped by 4 bases and J by 1 base, with 14 bases between them. The CDR3 DNA reads TGCGCCAGCAGCCCAGACGTCAACAGTAACTATGGCTACACCTTC. Translation gives CASSPDVNSNYGYTF.

This clone was counted a few times. This rearrangement joins TRBV30 to TRBJ2-1, with TRBD2 identical over 13 bases. Germline V gene sequence: CDR1 GTSNPN, CDR2 SVGIG (reference sequence). The V gene end was trimmed by 5 bases and the J gene end by 7 bases; junction bases not matched to a gene: 14. The CDR3 is made up of 17 amino acids. In DNA, the CDR3 is TGTGCCTGGGACCCCACCCGAACTAGCGGGAGGGGGAATGAGCAGTTCTTC. Encoded protein: CAWDPTRTSGRGNEQFF.

This chain links TRBV6-6 with TRBJ1-2; 9 bases match TRBD1. CDR3 size: 15 residues. Germline V lookup: CDR1 MNHNY, CDR2 SVGAGI (reference sequence). With 4 bases clipped from V and 3 bases from J, the junction kept 6 bases outside the gene matches. Here the CDR3 DNA reads TGTGCCAGCAGTTCTCCGGGACAGGGCTACTATGGCTACACCTTC. The encoded protein is CASSSPGQGYYGYTF.

This clone was detected a few times. The chain has TRBV4-3 and TRBJ2-7; no clear D. The CDR3 covers 16 residues. With 0 bases removed from V and 0 bases from J, the gap between germline ends came to 12 bases. CDR1 LGHNA and CDR2 YSLEER come from the germline V gene. CDR3 nucleotide sequence: TGCGCCAGCAGCCAAGAATTGAGGCTAAGCTCCTACGAGCAGTACTTC. Translated, it gives CASSQELRLSSYEQYF.

The V and J genes are TRBV6-5 and TRBJ1-6, with D unresolved. This CDR3 is built from 14 residues. V lost 3 bases and J 7 bases, leaving 10 bases between the germline ends. Germline V CDR1 and CDR2: MNHEY, SVGAGI. The CDR3 nucleotides are TGTGCCAGCAGTTATTACGGGAGCAATTCACCCCTCCACTTT. It codes for CASSYYGSNSPLHF.

J is TRBJ1-2 and V is TRBV28; D ambiguous. The CDR3 has 15 amino acids. Germline V lookup: CDR1 MDHEN, CDR2 SYDVKM. Trimming removed 6 bases from V and 7 bases from J, with 21 bases in between. CDR3 region: CASSPPGSSEGGYTF. The CDR3 DNA reads TGTGCCAGCAGCCCCCCGGGTTCGAGTGAGGGTGGCTACACCTTC.

This chain connects TRBV6-5 to TRBJ1-2; D is possibly TRBD1 (5 bases). The CDR3 runs to 14 residues. Germline V lookup: CDR1 MNHEY, CDR2 SVGAGI. V was shortened by 4 bases and J by 8 bases, with 17 bases between the two germline ends. For the CDR3, the DNA is TGTGCCAGCAGTTCACTTCAGGCAGGGAAGGGCTACACCTTC. Translated: CASSSLQAGKGYTF.

The chain is built from TRBV2 and TRBJ1-2, with a weak D call TRBD1 (6 bases). The CDR3 loop spans 14 amino acids. V shed 6 bases and J shed 1 base, with 12 bases lying between them. CDR1 and CDR2 from the germline V gene are SNHLY and FYNNEI. CDR3 in amino acids: CASRPGQLNYGYTF. CDR3 DNA: TGTGCCAGCAGACCAGGACAGCTTAACTATGGCTACACCTTC.

The rearrangement links TRBV4-3 to TRBJ2-1; 11 bases map to TRBD2. The CDR3 sequence is 16 residues long. V lost 3 bases, J lost 9 bases, and 10 bases stayed unmatched. The germline V gene encodes CDR1 LGHNA and CDR2 YSLEER. The CDR3 spells CASSQLAGGSKSEQFF. CDR3 bases: TGCGCCAGCAGCCAGTTAGCGGGAGGGTCCAAGAGTGAGCAGTTCTTC.

This clone was recorded only once. The J gene is TRBJ2-1, the V gene TRBV11-3; 8 bases line up with TRBD2. Trimming at V came to 0 bases and at J to 12 bases, leaving 4 bases not matched to a gene. This CDR3 is built from 13 residues. Germline assignment: CDR1 SGHNT and CDR2 YENEEA. CDR3 sequence: CASSLDSGRWQFF. CDR3 DNA: TGTGCCAGCAGCTTAGACAGCGGGAGATGGCAGTTCTTC.

This sequence joins TRBV11-3 and TRBJ2-5, with D perhaps matching TRBD1 (5 bases). The germline gives CDR1 SGHNT, CDR2 YENEEA. V was shortened by 0 bases and J by 5 bases, with 13 bases between the two germline ends. The CDR3 runs to 15 residues. The CDR3, as DNA: TGTGCCAGCAGCTTAGATTCTCAGGGTTGGGAGACCCAGTACTTC. Amino acid sequence: CASSLDSQGWETQYF.

The DNA of the CDR3 is TGTGCCAGCAGCTATAATCAGGGCCTCTACAATGAGCAGTTCTTC. The encoded protein is CASSYNQGLYNEQFF. The chain joins TRBV7-9 to TRBJ2-1; TRBD1 might be the D (5 bases). This CDR3 has 15 residues. Germline CDR1 is SEHNR and CDR2 is FQNEAQ (reference sequence). With 4 bases removed from V and 3 bases from J, the gap between germline ends came to 13 bases.

The chain carries TRBV27 and TRBJ2-5, with TRBD2 matching 13 bases. The last part of the DNA fits TRBJ2-7 better; the J call may be wrong. CDR3 length: 15 amino acids. Germline V CDR1 and CDR2: MNHEY, SMNVEV (reference sequence). For the CDR3, the DNA is TGTGCCAGCAGGCCGGGACTAGCGGGATCCTACGAGCAGTACTTC. It encodes CASRPGLAGSYEQYF.

V is TRBV7-8 and J is TRBJ1-2; 7 bases are a match to TRBD1. The CDR3 consists of 18 residues. J lost 4 bases, V lost 3 bases, and 17 bases had no gene match. The germline gives CDR1 SGHVS, CDR2 FQNEAQ. Written as DNA, the CDR3 is TGTGCCAGCAGCTTTCCAACACTCTCTCCGGGACAGACCTATGGCTACACCTTC. Translation: CASSFPTLSPGQTYGYTF.

This clone was seen a single time. This sequence joins TRBV2 and TRBJ1-6, with D possibly TRBD1 on 5 matching bases. Germline values: CDR1 SNHLY, CDR2 FYNNEI. Trimming removed 3 bases at V and 9 bases at J, with 15 bases between. The CDR3 is 15 amino acids. Written as DNA, the CDR3 is TGTGCCAGCAGTGATGATCGCCCGGGGGTTTCACCCCTCCACTTT. It codes for CASSDDRPGVSPLHF.

The chain has TRBV7-6 and TRBJ2-7; TRBD2 agrees at 12 bases. CDR3 length: 17 residues. Trimming took 5 bases from V and 2 from J; bases not matched to a gene: 10. Germline CDR1 SGHVS, CDR2 FNYEAQ. CDR3 region: CASSPGLAGLSPYEQYF. The CDR3 coding sequence is TGTGCCAGCAGCCCAGGACTAGCGGGACTATCGCCCTACGAGCAGTACTTC.

This chain joins TRBV11-2 and TRBJ2-1; 10 bases are shared with TRBD2. This CDR3 has 15 amino acids. The ends lost 5 bases at V and 4 bases at J; junction bases unmatched: 5. Germline CDR1 and CDR2: SGHAT and FQNNGV. The chain's CDR3 is CASSRGTSDYNEQFF. CDR3 coding DNA: TGTGCCAGCAGCCGGGGGACTAGCGATTACAATGAGCAGTTCTTC.

This clone occurred a few times. The chain employs TRBV6-5 and TRBJ2-1; 7 bases match TRBD2. Germline V gene lookup returns CDR1 MNHEY and CDR2 SVGAGI. V trimming: 0 bases; J trimming: 4 bases; junction bases outside the gene matches: 6. CDR3 length: 16 residues. For the CDR3, the DNA is TGTGCCAGCAGTTACTCGAAACTAGCGAGTTACAATGAGCAGTTCTTC. It specifies CASSYSKLASYNEQFF.

This chain uses TRBV28 with TRBJ2-7, with 9 positions matching TRBD1. The CDR3 loop spans 14 amino acids. The trim removed 6 bases at V and 2 bases at J, leaving 5 bases unmatched. Germline lookup yields CDR1 MDHEN and CDR2 SYDVKM. The DNA of the CDR3 is TGTGCCAGCAGAAGACAGGGGGGGACCTACGAGCAGTACTTC. It encodes CASRRQGGTYEQYF. The whole variable domain, remainder taken from reference TRBV28 and TRBJ2-7, is DVKVTQSSRYLVKRTGEKVFLECVQDMDHENMFWYRQDPGLGLRLIYFSYDVKMKEKGDIPEGYSVSREKKERFSLILESASTNQTSMYLCASRRQGGTYEQYFGPGTRLTVT.

The rearrangement joins TRBV7-2 to TRBJ2-1; TRBD2 agrees at 10 bases. The ends lost 8 bases at V and 7 bases at J; junction bases unmatched: 8. The CDR3 runs 14 residues. Germline lookup yields CDR1 SGHTA and CDR2 FQGNSA. As DNA, the CDR3 is TGTGCCAGCCTCGGGCTAGCGGGAGAGAATGAGCAGTTCTTC. It yields the protein CASLGLAGENEQFF.

This clone appeared a single time. This chain connects TRBV28 to TRBJ2-1, with TRBD1 identical over 10 bases. Germline values: CDR1 MDHEN, CDR2 SYDVKM. CDR3 length: 15 amino acids. V lost 5 bases, J lost 9 bases, and 10 bases stayed unmatched. The CDR3 region is CASSHDRGRFGEQFF. The CDR3 bases are TGTGCCAGCAGTCACGACAGGGGGCGATTTGGTGAGCAGTTCTTC.

The chain couples TRBV9 to TRBJ2-2, with a tentative D call TRBD2 (5 bases). Looked up from germline, CDR1 is SGDLS and CDR2 is YYNGEE. V was pared by 5 bases and J by 6 bases, with 11 bases between. This CDR3 is built from 13 residues. CDR3 residues: CASSNRRAGELFF. CDR3 DNA: TGTGCCAGCAGTAATAGGCGGGCCGGGGAGCTGTTTTTT.

The chain links TRBV11-2 to TRBJ1-1; TRBD1 is a possible D gene (5 bases). Per the germline V gene, CDR1 is SGHAT and CDR2 is FQNNGV. V was pared by 5 bases and J by 10 bases, with 20 bases between. The CDR3 has 14 amino acids. CDR3 amino acids: CASSNREGRGVAFF. The DNA of the CDR3 is TGTGCCAGCAGCAATAGGGAGGGGCGCGGCGTAGCTTTCTTT.

This sequence joins TRBV10-1 and TRBJ2-2; TRBD2 matches 7 bases. CDR3 length: 15 residues. CDR1 and CDR2 from the germline V gene are WNHNN and SYGVQD (reference sequence). After removal of 3 bases from V and 1 base from J, the junction contained 2 bases not matched to a gene. CDR3 coding DNA: TGCGCCAGCAGTGAACCTAGCGGGAACACCGGGGAGCTGTTTTTT. Its translation is CASSEPSGNTGELFF.

This sequence joins TRBV4-1 and TRBJ1-2, with 9 bases lining up with TRBD1. The CDR3 loop spans 15 amino acids. Trimming at V came to 1 base and at J to 8 bases, leaving 8 bases not matched to a gene. Germline assignment: CDR1 MGHRA and CDR2 YSYEKL. CDR3: CASSQGRNRGQGYTF. CDR3 coding DNA: TGCGCCAGCAGCCAAGGCCGTAACAGGGGGCAAGGCTACACCTTC.

This chain links TRBV7-2 with TRBJ2-2, with 9 bases aligning to TRBD1. Germline loops: CDR1 SGHTA, CDR2 FQGNSA. The V segment lost 0 bases and the J segment 4 bases; nucleotides outside the gene matches: 15. This CDR3 spans 20 amino acids. Here the CDR3 reads CASSLARRDRERWSTGELFF. CDR3 DNA: TGTGCCAGCAGCTTAGCACGCCGGGACAGGGAAAGGTGGAGCACCGGGGAGCTGTTTTTT.

This clone has only a few counts. The V and J genes are TRBV27 and TRBJ1-5, with TRBD1 as a possible D gene (6 bases). This CDR3 region has 15 residues. Germline CDR1 reads MNHEY; CDR2 reads SMNVEV (reference sequence). V was clipped by 6 bases and J by 7 bases, with 19 bases between them. The CDR3 is CASRLGGISEQPQHF. CDR3 nucleotides: TGTGCCAGCAGGTTAGGGGGGATAAGTGAACAGCCCCAGCATTTT.

This clone was found once. The chain carries TRBV7-8 and TRBJ2-1; 7 bases line up with TRBD2. Germline V gives CDR1 SGHVS, CDR2 FQNEAQ. With V trimmed by 3 bases and J by 2 bases, 4 bases remained unmatched. The CDR3 length is 15 residues. CDR3: CASSFSGSTYNEQFF. CDR3 bases: TGTGCCAGCAGCTTTAGCGGGTCCACCTACAATGAGCAGTTCTTC.